Shown below are 10 T cell receptor beta chains from a single sample sequenced in a study of T cells in Graves' hyperthyroidism and ophthalmopathy. TCR beta CDR3 sequences were amplified from RNA transcripts. The HTBI primer set drove a first-round RT-PCR of the TCR CDR3. TCRdb ran MiXCR on the multiplex PCR reads and lists one entry per CDR3 protein. This sample yields 500,000 to 600,000 distinct CDR3 sequences, of which over 15% are seen a single time; more than 15% belongs to the top ten. Sequencing used blood. The receptors shown here come from a woman between 18 and 29 years old with Graves' hyperthyroidism.

This clonotype was counted a few times. The J gene is TRBJ2-1, the V gene TRBV12-3 or TRBV12-4; 9 positions match TRBD2. V trimming: 5 bases; J trimming: 2 bases; junction bases outside the gene matches: 7. This CDR3 spans 16 amino acids. CDR3 amino acids: CASSPPSGTAYNEQFF. In DNA, the CDR3 is TGTGCCAGCAGTCCCCCTAGCGGGACCGCCTACAATGAGCAGTTCTTC.

This clonotype showed up many times. The V call is TRBV7-2, the J call TRBJ2-5; 10 bases agree with TRBD2. The germline gives CDR1 SGHTA, CDR2 FQGNSA. The ends lost 5 bases at V and 6 bases at J; junction bases unmatched: 15. This CDR3 is 17 amino acids long. CDR3 coding DNA: TGTGCCAGCAGCAGGGGTATTAGCGGGAGGACCCTGCAGACCCAGTACTTC. Translated, it gives CASSRGISGRTLQTQYF.

This clonotype has more than one count but fewer than ten. This chain connects TRBV28 to TRBJ2-1; possible D gene TRBD1, 6 bases. The V gene's germline CDR1 is MDHEN and CDR2 SYDVKM. Trimming left V 5 bases short and J 0 bases short, with 17 bases between. The CDR3 runs to 17 residues. The CDR3 region has the DNA TGTGCCAGCAGTCGGGCTTGGGGGCAGGCCTCCTACAATGAGCAGTTCTTC. Translating gives CASSRAWGQASYNEQFF.

This clonotype was detected ten times or more. V and J are TRBV2 and TRBJ2-7, with D perhaps TRBD2 (6 bases). This CDR3 spans 15 amino acids. Between the trimmed V and J ends, which lost 6 bases and 2 bases, there was a span of 17 bases. Germline V gene lookup returns CDR1 SNHLY and CDR2 FYNNEI. The CDR3 DNA reads as TGTGCCAGCAGCGGAAGTGGGGGGTTTACCTACGAGCAGTACTTC. This encodes CASSGSGGFTYEQYF.

This clonotype was seen a few times. The rearrangement joins TRBV5-1 to TRBJ2-5, with D possibly TRBD2 on 6 matching bases. The CDR3 spans 13 residues. V was pared by 7 bases and J by 4 bases, with 14 bases between. CDR1 is SGHRS, CDR2 YFSETQ, per germline. CDR3 DNA sequence: TGCGCCAGCCGGAGTCAGGAGGGAGAGACCCAGTACTTC. Protein sequence: CASRSQEGETQYF.

This clonotype was seen repeatedly, ten times or more. The chain has TRBV7-9 and TRBJ1-5; D call uncertain. The germline V gene encodes CDR1 SEHNR and CDR2 FQNEAQ (reference sequence). V gave up 0 bases and J gave up 4 bases, with 4 bases separating them. The CDR3 runs 13 residues. The CDR3 DNA sequence: TGTGCCAGCAGCTTAGCCTGGAATCAGCCCCAGCATTTT. Protein sequence: CASSLAWNQPQHF. Full variable domain (remainder filled in from reference TRBV7-9 and TRBJ1-5): DTGVSQNPRHKITKRGQNVTFRCDPISEHNRLYWYRQTLGQGPEFLTYFQNEAQLEKSRLLSDRFSAERPKGSFSTLEIQRTEQGDSAMYLCASSLAWNQPQHFGDGTRLSIL.

The chain couples TRBV11-2 to TRBJ1-1, with 8 bases lining up with TRBD1. The trim removed 6 bases at V and 2 bases at J, leaving 5 bases unmatched. Germline V CDR1 and CDR2: SGHAT, FQNNGV. The length of the CDR3 is 14 residues. CDR3 residues: CASSNRGINTEAFF. DNA of the CDR3: TGTGCCAGCAGTAACAGGGGGATAAACACTGAAGCTTTCTTT.

A few counts support this clonotype. The CDR3 region has the DNA TGTGCCAGCAGCAGAGGGACAGGCCGCCGTAGCACAGATACGCAGTATTTT. Translation: CASSRGTGRRSTDTQYF. The genes are TRBV7-6 and TRBJ2-3; TRBD1 aligns across 8 bases. J was trimmed by 0 bases and V by 5 bases; bases with no gene match: 10. Germline-derived CDR1 and CDR2 are SGHVS and FNYEAQ. The CDR3 contains 17 residues.

This clonotype was seen repeatedly, ten times or more. V gene TRBV11-3 combines with J gene TRBJ1-1; TRBD1 might be the D (6 bases). From germline, CDR1 is SGHNT and CDR2 YENEEA. The V and J ends lost 0 bases and 0 bases respectively, with 11 bases between them. The CDR3 has 16 amino acids. The CDR3 spells CASSLDLGDMNTEAFF. CDR3 in DNA: TGTGCCAGCAGCTTAGATCTTGGGGACATGAACACTGAAGCTTTCTTT. Full variable domain (remainder filled in from reference TRBV11-3 and TRBJ1-1): EAGVVQSPRYKIIEKKQPVAFWCNPISGHNTLYWYLQNLGQGPELLIRYENEEAVDDSQLPKDRFSAERLKGVDSTLKIQPAELGDSAVYLCASSLDLGDMNTEAFFGQGTRLTVV.

This clonotype was detected a few times. The rearrangement uses TRBV2 and TRBJ2-7; D may match TRBD1 or TRBD2 (7 bases each). This CDR3 region has 12 residues. Between the trimmed V and J ends, which lost 6 bases and 6 bases, there was a span of 12 bases. CDR1 and CDR2 (germline): SNHLY, FYNNEI. CDR3 bases: TGTGCCAGCAGGACCAGGGGGGGCGAGCAGTACTTC. The encoded protein is CASRTRGGEQYF.